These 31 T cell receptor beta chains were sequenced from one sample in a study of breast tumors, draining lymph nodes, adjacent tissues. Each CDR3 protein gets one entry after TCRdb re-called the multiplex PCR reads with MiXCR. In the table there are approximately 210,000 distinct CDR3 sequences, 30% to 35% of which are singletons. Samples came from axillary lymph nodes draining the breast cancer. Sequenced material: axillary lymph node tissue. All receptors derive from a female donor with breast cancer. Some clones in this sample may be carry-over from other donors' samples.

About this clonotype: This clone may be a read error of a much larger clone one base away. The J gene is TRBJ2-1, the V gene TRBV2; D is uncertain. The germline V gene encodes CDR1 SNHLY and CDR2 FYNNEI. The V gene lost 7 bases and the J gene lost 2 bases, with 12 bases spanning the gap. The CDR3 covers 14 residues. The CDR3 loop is CASTGRLPYNEQFF. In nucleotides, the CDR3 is TGTGCCAGCACTGGCAGGCTCCCCTACAATGAGCAGTTCTTC.

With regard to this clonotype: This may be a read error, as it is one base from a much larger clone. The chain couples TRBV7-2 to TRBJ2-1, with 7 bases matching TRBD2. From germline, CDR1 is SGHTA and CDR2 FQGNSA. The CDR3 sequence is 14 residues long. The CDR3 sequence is CASSPAGEYNKQFF. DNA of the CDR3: TGTGCCAGCAGCCCCGCGGGGGAGTACAATAAGCAGTTCTTC.

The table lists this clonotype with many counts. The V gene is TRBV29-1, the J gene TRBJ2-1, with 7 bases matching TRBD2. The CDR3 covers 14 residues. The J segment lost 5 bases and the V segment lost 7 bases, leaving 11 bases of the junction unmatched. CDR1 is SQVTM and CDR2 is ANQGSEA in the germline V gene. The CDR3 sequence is CSARDSAGNNEQFF. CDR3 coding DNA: TGCAGCGCTCGGGATTCAGCGGGGAACAATGAGCAGTTCTTC.

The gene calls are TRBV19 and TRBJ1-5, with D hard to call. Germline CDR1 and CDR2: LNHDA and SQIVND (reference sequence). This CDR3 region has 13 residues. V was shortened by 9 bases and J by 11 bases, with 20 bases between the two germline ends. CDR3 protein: CASSVGQQETQHF. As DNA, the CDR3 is TGTGCCAGCAGCGTAGGGCAGCAAGAGACCCAGCATTTT.

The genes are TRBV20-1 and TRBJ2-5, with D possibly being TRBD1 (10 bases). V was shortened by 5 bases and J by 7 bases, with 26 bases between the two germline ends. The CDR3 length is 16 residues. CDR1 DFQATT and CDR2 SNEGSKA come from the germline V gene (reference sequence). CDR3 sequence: CSASTGGGRATRTQYF. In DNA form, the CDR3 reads TGCAGTGCTTCGACAGGGGGCGGGAGGGCCACGCGGACCCAGTACTTC.

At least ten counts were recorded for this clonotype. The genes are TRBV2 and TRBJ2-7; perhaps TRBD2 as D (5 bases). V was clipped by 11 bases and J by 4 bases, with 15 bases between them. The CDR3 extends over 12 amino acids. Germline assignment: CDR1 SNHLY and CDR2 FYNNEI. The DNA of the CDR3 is TGTGCCGCCAACCTCGGGGTTTACGAGCAGTACTTC. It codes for CAANLGVYEQYF.

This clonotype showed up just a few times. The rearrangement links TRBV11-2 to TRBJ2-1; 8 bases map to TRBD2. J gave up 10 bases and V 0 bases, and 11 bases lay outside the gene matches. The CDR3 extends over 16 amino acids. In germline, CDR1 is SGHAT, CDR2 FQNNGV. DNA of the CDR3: TGTGCCAGCAGCTTAGAGCGGGGGGCCCGACTAGGCGAGCAGTTCTTC. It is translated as CASSLERGARLGEQFF.

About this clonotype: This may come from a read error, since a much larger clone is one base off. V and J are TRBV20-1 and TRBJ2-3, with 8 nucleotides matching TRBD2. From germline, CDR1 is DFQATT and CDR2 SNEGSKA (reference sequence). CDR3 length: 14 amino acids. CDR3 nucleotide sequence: TGCAGTGCTAGTGGTGCGGGAGGCACAGCTACGCAGTATTTT. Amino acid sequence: CSASGAGGTATQYF.

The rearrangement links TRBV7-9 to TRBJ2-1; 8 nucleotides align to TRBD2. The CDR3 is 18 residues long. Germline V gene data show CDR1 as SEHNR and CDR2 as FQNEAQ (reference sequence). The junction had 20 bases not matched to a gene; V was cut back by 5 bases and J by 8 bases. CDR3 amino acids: CASSDRSLYGGRIHEQFF. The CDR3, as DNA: TGTGCCAGCAGCGATAGATCCCTCTATGGCGGGAGGATTCATGAGCAGTTCTTC.

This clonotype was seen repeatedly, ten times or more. The CDR3 DNA reads TGCGCCAGCAGTTCTCAAAACACCGGGGAGCTGTTTTTT. It is translated as CASSSQNTGELFF. This sequence joins TRBV5-1 and TRBJ2-2; no reliable D call. V lost 5 bases and J 2 bases, leaving 7 bases between the germline ends. This CDR3 contains 13 residues. Germline V gene lookup returns CDR1 SGHRS and CDR2 YFSETQ.

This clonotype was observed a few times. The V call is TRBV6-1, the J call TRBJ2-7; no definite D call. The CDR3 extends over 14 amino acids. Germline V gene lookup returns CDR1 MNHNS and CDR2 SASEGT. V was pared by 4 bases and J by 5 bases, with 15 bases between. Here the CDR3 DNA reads TGTGCCAGCAGTGCCATGTCTCCCCCTGACGAGCAGTACTTC. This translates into CASSAMSPPDEQYF.

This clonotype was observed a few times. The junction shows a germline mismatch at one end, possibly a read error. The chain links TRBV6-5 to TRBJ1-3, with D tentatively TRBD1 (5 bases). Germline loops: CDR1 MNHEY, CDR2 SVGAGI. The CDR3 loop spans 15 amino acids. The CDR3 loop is CASSHSPGLGNTIYF. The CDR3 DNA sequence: TGTGCCAGCAGTCACTCCCCGGGGCTGGGAAACACCATATATTTT.

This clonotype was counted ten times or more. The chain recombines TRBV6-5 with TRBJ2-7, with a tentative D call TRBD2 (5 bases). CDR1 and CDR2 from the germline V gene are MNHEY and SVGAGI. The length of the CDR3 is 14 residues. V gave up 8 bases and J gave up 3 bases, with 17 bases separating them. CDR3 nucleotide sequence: TGTGCCAGCTCCTATCCGGGAAAAATCTACGAGCAGTACTTC. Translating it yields CASSYPGKIYEQYF.

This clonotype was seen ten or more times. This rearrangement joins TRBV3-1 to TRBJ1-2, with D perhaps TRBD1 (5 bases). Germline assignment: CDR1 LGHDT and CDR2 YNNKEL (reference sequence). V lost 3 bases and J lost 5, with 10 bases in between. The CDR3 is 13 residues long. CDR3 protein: CASSQQGPYGYTF. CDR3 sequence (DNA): TGTGCCAGCAGCCAGCAGGGCCCTTATGGCTACACCTTC.

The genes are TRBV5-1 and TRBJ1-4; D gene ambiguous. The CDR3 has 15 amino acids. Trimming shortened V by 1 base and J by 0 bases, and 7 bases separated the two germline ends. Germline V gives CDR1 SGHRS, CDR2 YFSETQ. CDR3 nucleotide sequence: TGCGCCAGCAGCTTGTCTCCTGCAACTAATGAAAAACTGTTTTTT. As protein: CASSLSPATNEKLFF.

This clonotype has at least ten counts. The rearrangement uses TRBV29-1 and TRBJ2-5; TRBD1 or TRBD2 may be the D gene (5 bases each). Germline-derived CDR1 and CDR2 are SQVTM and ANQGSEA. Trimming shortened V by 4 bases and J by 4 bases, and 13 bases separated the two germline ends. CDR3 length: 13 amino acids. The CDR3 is CSVGDGGLETQYF. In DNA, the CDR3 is TGCAGCGTTGGGGACGGAGGTTTAGAGACCCAGTACTTC. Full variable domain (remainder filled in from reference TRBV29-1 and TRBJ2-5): SAVISQKPSRDICQRGTSLTIQCQVDSQVTMMFWYRQQPGQSLTLIATANQGSEATYESGFVIDKFPISRPNLTFSTLTVSNMSPEDSSIYLCSVGDGGLETQYFGPGTRLLVL.

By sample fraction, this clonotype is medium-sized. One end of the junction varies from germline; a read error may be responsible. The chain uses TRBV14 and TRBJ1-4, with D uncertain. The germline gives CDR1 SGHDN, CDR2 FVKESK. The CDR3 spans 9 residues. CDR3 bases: TGTGCCAGCAGCCCTATTTGGATTTTT. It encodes CASSPIWIF.

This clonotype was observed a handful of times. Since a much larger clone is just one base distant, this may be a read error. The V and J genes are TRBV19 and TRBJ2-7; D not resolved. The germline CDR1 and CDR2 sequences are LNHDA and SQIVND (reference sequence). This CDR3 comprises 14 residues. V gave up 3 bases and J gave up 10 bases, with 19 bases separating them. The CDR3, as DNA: TGTGCCAGTAGTATTCTGGGCAAGTCGGCGAAACAGTACTTC. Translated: CASSILGKSAKQYF.

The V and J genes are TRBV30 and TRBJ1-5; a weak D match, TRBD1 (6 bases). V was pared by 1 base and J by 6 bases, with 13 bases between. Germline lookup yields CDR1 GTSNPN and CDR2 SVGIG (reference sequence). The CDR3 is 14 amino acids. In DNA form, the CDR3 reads TGTGCCTGGAGTGGGGGCAGGGGAGGTCAGCCCCAGCATTTT. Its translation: CAWSGGRGGQPQHF.

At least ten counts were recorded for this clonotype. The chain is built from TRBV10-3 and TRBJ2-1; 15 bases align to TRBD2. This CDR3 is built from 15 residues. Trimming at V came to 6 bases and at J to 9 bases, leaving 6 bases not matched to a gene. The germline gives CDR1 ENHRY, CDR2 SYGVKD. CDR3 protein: CAIRGTSGRSAEQFF. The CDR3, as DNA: TGTGCCATCAGGGGGACTAGCGGGAGGTCCGCTGAGCAGTTCTTC.

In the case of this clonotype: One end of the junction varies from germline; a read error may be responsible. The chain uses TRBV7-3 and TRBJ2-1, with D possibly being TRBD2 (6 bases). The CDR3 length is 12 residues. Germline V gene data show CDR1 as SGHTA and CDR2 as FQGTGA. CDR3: CVSSDTGAQQFF. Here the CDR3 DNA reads TGTGTCAGCAGCGATACGGGAGCCCAGCAGTTCTTC.

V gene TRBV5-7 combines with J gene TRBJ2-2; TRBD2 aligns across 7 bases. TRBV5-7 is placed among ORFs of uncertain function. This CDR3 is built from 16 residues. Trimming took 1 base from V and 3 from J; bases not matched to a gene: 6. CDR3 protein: CASSLTSAGDTGELFF. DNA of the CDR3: TGTGCCAGCAGCTTGACGTCCGCGGGGGACACCGGGGAGCTGTTTTTT.

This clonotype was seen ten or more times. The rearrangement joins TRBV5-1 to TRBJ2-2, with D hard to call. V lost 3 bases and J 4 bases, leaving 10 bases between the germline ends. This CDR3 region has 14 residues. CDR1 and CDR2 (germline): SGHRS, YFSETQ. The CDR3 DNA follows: TGCGCCAGCAGCTGGCCAGTGGGCACCGGGGAGCTGTTTTTT. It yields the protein CASSWPVGTGELFF.

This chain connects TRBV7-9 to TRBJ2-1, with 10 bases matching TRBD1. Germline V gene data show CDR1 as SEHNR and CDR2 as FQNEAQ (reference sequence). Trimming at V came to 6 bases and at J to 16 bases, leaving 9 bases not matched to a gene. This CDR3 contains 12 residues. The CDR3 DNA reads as TGTGCCAGCAGTTACCTTGGACAGGGGGATTTCTTC. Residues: CASSYLGQGDFF.

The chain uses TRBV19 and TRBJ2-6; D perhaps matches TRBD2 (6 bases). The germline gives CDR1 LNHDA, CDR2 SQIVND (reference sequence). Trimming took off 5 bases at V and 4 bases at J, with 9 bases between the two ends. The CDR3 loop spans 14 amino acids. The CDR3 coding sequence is TGTGCCAGTAGTGTAACTAGCGGGGCCAACGTCCTGACTTTC. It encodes CASSVTSGANVLTF.

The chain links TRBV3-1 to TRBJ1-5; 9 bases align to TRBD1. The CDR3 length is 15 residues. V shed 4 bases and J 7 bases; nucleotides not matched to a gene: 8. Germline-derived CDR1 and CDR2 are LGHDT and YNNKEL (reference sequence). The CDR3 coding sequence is TGTGCCAGCAGCCCCAGAGGGACAGGGCAACAGCCCCAGCATTTT. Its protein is CASSPRGTGQQPQHF.

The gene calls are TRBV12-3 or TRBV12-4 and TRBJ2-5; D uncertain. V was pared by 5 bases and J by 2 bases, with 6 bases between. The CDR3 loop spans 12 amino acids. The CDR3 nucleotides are TGTGCCAGCAGTAACGGACAAGAGACCCAGTACTTC. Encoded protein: CASSNGQETQYF.

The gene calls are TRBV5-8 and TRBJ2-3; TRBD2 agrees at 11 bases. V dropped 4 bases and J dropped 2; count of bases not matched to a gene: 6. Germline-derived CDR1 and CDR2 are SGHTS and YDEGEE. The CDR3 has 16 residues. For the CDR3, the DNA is TGTGCCAGCAGCCTCGGGACTAGCGGATTCACAGATACGCAGTATTTT. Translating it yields CASSLGTSGFTDTQYF.

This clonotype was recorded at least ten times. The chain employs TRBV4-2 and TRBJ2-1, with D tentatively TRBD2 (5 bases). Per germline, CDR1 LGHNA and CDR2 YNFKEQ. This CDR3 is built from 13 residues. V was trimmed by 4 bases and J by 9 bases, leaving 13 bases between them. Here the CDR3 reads CASSPGLFLEQFF. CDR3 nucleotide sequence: TGTGCCAGCAGCCCCGGACTGTTTCTTGAGCAGTTCTTC.

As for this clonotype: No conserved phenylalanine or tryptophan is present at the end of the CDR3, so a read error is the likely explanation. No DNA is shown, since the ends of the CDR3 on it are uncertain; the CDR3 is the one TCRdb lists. CDR3 in amino acids: CASSLGQGST. The chain links TRBV5-1 to TRBJ1-3; the table's D call of TRBD1 was not tested on the DNA. Per the germline V gene, CDR1 is SGHRS and CDR2 is YFSETQ. The CDR3 spans 10 residues, counting both ends.

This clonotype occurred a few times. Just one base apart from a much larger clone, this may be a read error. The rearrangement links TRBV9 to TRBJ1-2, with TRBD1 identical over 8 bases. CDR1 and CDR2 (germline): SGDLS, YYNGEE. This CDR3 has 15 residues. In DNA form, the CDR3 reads TGTGCCAGCAGCGTTCCGTCAGGGGGCGGCTATGGCTCCACCTTC. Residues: CASSVPSGGGYGSTF.